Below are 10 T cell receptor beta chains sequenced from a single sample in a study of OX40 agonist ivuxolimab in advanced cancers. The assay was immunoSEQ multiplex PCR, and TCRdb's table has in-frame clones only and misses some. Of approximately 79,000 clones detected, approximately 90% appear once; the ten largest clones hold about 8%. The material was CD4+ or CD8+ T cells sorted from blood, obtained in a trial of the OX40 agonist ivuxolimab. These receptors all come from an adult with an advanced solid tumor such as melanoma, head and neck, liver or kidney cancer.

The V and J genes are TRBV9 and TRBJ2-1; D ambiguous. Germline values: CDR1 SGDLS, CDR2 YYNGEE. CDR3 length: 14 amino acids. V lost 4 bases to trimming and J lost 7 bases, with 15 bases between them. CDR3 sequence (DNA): TGTGCCAGCAGCATCGGCGGTCCGATAAATGAGCAGTTCTTC. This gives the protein CASSIGGPINEQFF.

The chain's CDR3 is CASSQDPETGELFF. CDR3 nucleotide sequence: TGCGCCAGCAGCCAAGATCCGGAGACCGGGGAGCTGTTTTTT. The chain uses TRBV4-1 and TRBJ2-2; D ambiguous. Germline CDR1 MGHRA, CDR2 YSYEKL. V lost 0 bases and J lost 5, with 7 bases in between. The CDR3 loop spans 14 amino acids.

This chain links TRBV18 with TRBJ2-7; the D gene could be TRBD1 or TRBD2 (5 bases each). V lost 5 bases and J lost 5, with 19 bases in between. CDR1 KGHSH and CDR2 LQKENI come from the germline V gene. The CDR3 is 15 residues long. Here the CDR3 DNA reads TGTGCCAGCTCAACCAGTCGGGGCGGCGACGACGAGCAGTACTTC. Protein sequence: CASSTSRGGDDEQYF.

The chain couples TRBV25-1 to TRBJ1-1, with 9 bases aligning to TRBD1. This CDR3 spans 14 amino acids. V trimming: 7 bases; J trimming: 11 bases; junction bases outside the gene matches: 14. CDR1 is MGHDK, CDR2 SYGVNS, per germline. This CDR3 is CASIPQGASWAAFF. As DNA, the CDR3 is TGTGCCAGCATACCACAGGGGGCGTCCTGGGCGGCTTTCTTT.

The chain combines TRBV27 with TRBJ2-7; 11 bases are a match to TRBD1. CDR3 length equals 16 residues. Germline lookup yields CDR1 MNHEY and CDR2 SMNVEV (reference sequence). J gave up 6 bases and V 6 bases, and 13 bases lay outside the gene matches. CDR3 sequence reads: CASSNLRTGGLSEQYF. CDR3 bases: TGTGCCAGCAGCAACCTTCGGACAGGGGGCCTTAGCGAGCAGTACTTC.

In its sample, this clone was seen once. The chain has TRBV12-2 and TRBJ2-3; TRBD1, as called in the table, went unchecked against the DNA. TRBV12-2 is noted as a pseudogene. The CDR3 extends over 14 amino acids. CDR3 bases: TGTGCAAGTCGCCCGGACAGGGAGACAGATACGCAGTATTTT. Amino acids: CASRPDRETDTQYF.

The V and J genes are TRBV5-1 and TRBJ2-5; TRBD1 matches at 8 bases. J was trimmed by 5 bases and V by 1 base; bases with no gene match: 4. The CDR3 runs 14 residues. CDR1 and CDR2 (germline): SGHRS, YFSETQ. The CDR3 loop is CASSLRTGWETQYF. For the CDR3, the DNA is TGCGCCAGCAGCTTGCGGACAGGGTGGGAGACCCAGTACTTC.

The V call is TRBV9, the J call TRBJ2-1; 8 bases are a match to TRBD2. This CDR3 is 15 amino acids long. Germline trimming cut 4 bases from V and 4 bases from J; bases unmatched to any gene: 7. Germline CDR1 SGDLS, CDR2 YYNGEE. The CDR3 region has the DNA TGTGCCAGCAGCCCTTATGCGGGGGGATACAATGAGCAGTTCTTC. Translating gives CASSPYAGGYNEQFF.

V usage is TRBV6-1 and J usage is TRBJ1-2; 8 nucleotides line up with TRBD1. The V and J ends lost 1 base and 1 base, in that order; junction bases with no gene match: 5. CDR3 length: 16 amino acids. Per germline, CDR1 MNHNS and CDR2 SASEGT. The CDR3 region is CASSEVAGGFNYGYTF. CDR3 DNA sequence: TGTGCCAGCAGTGAAGTAGCAGGGGGCTTTAACTATGGCTACACCTTC.

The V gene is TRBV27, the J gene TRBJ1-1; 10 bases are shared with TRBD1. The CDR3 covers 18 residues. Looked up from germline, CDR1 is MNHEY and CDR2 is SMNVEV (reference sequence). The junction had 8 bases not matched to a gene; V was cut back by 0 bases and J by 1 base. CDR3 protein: CASSLSLGQGEGNTEAFF. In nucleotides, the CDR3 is TGTGCCAGCAGTTTATCGCTCGGACAGGGGGAGGGGAACACTGAAGCTTTCTTT.